This T cell receptor beta chain was captured by sequencing in a study of beta chain features in type 1 diabetes. Study-wide points: A greater similarity of naive, central memory and Treg TCRB repertoires was seen among patients than among healthy donors.

V was pared by 6 bases and J by 2 bases, with 5 bases between. There are 11 residues in the CDR3. Germline values: CDR1 SNHLY, CDR2 FYNNEI. This clone was observed a handful of times. The antigen remains unidentified. In the same sample, other DNA sequences code for this CDR3. Expressed TCRB transcripts were sequenced, since all the RNA that had been isolated was reverse transcribed. The repertoire was sequenced with immunoSEQ multiplex PCR; TCRdb's copy has only in-frame clones and lacks some. Among hundreds of thousands of clones listed, about 14% were seen once. The clonotype was recovered from a man between 18 and 29 years old in good health. This chain connects TRBV2 to TRBJ2-7; D is undetermined. Material for sequencing was naive CD4+ T cells from blood. The CDR3 nucleotides are TGTGCCAGCAGCCGGGCCTACGAGCAGTACTTC. Encoded protein: CASSRAYEQYF. The complete variable domain, with remaining parts taken from reference TRBV2 and TRBJ2-7, reads EPEVTQTPSHQVTQMGQEVILRCVPISNHLYFYWYRQILGQKVEFLVSFYNNEISEKSEIFDDQFSVERPDGSNFTLKIRSTKLEDSAMYFCASSRAYEQYFGPGTRLTVT.